This T cell receptor beta chain was found in a study of molecular identifiers for immune sequencing clone quantification. TCRdb used MiXCR to reprocess the PCR reads, holding one entry per CDR3 protein. The profile shows some 320,000 distinct CDR3 sequences, about 20% of them singletons. The CDR3 consists of 15 residues. V lost 6 bases and J lost 3, with 16 bases in between. Germline CDR1 LGHNA, CDR2 YSLEER. This clonotype showed up many times. The V and J genes are TRBV4-3 and TRBJ2-3; maybe TRBD2 (6 bases). The source of this sequence is a human donor in good health. Some libraries in this study had Jurkat cell RNA spiked in. The sequenced material came from naive CD8+ T cells from blood, with Jurkat cell RNA spiked in. The subset was: FACS-sorted CD8+CD4-CCR7+CD45RA+ naive T cells. In DNA, the CDR3 is TGCGCCAGCAGTTACAATAGCGGAGGGACAGATACGCAGTATTTT. Amino acid sequence: CASSYNSGGTDTQYF.